This T cell receptor beta chain was sequenced in a study of blood T cell repertoires in COVID-19. The CDR3 is made up of 13 amino acids. Trimming took 3 bases from V and 6 from J, leaving 11 bases between them. Germline CDR1 WSHSY, CDR2 SAAADI. Original analysis: Amplification with reference gene primers provided the estimates of nucleated cell counts. The table came from immunoSEQ multiplex PCR; TCRdb's copy has only in-frame clones and leaves some out. The V and J calls and clone size are taken from that table; D and trimming were inferred from the DNA. The table lists about 250,000 clones, about 85% of them singletons.

This receptor was taken from a man younger than 35 with active or convalescent COVID-19. This sequence joins TRBV10-2 and TRBJ1-1; D might be TRBD1 (6 bases). Specimen: peripheral blood. CDR3: CASSDEGGSEAFF. The CDR3 DNA is TGCGCCAGCAGTGACGAGGGGGGGTCTGAAGCTTTCTTT.